The entry that follows covers one TCR beta chain sequence. The time point was: inflamed ileum from the surgical specimen. Germline CDR1 and CDR2: SGHVS and FQNEAQ. V lost 5 bases and J lost 3; bases outside the gene matches: 8. This CDR3 is 15 amino acids long. This sample is drawn from a study of T cell repertoires in ileal Crohn's disease. The protocol was immunoSEQ multiplex PCR, while the TCRdb copy is restricted to in-frame clones and leaves out a portion. This table holds 13,000 or so clones, 70% to 80% found once. This sequence originates from an adult with Crohn's disease. The chain recombines TRBV7-8 with TRBJ1-1; 8 nucleotides line up with TRBD1. Sequences were obtained from ileal tissue. DNA of the CDR3: TGTGCCAGCAGCGGTAGGACAGGGTGGGACACTGAAGCTTTCTTT. This encodes CASSGRTGWDTEAFF. Full variable domain (missing parts from reference TRBV7-8 and TRBJ1-1): GAGVSQSPRYKVAKRGQDVALRCDPISGHVSLFWYQQALGQGPEFLTYFQNEAQLDKSGLPSDRFFAERPEGSVSTLKIQRTQQEDSAVYLCASSGRTGWDTEAFFGQGTRLTVV.